Shown below are 32 T cell receptor beta chains from a single sample sequenced in a study of CD8+CD57+ T cells in acquired aplastic anemia. Genomic DNA served as template for TCR beta VDJ and CDR3 profiling. MiXCR, run by TCRdb on the reads, gives a single entry per CDR3 protein. The sample has about 42,000 distinct CDR3 sequences, roughly two thirds seen once; the top ten hold roughly a quarter. Sequenced input: sorted CD4+, CD8+, or CD8+CD57+ T cells (not recorded which) from PBMCs. The receptors here all came from a human donor in good health, serving as a control.

The chain has TRBV20-1 and TRBJ2-3; D is perhaps TRBD2 (6 bases). The germline gives CDR1 DFQATT, CDR2 SNEGSKA (reference sequence). The CDR3 sequence is 15 residues long. Trimming shortened V by 6 bases and J by 1 base, and 17 bases separated the two germline ends. CDR3 nucleotide sequence: TGCAGTGCCCCAGAGGCGGGACTCCGCACAGATACGCAGTATTTT. Translation gives CSAPEAGLRTDTQYF.

There are many counts of this clonotype. The rearrangement uses TRBV27 and TRBJ2-7; 10 nucleotides match TRBD1. Per the germline V gene, CDR1 is MNHEY and CDR2 is SMNVEV (reference sequence). CDR3 length: 16 residues. The V segment lost 3 bases and the J segment 6 bases; nucleotides outside the gene matches: 11. CDR3 protein: CASSLRDRGYSCEQYF. The CDR3 DNA is TGTGCCAGCAGTTTGCGGGACAGGGGTTATTCGTGCGAGCAGTACTTC.

The chain couples TRBV15 to TRBJ2-1, with 8 bases that match TRBD2. V shed 3 bases, J shed 6 bases, and the junction held 7 bases outside the gene matches. The germline gives CDR1 LNHNV, CDR2 YYDKDF (reference sequence). The CDR3 sequence is 15 residues long. This CDR3 reads CATSRAGLAGNEQFF. CDR3 DNA sequence: TGTGCCACCAGCAGGGCCGGACTAGCCGGCAATGAGCAGTTCTTC.

The V gene is TRBV24-1, the J gene TRBJ1-4; 11 bases match TRBD1. Trimming at V came to 3 bases and at J to 3 bases, leaving 5 bases not matched to a gene. CDR1 KGHDR and CDR2 SFDVKD come from the germline V gene. This CDR3 has 17 amino acids. The CDR3 protein is CATSDLGQGAANEKLFF. The CDR3 DNA is TGTGCCACCAGTGATCTAGGACAGGGGGCCGCTAATGAAAAACTGTTTTTT.

V usage is TRBV20-1 and J usage is TRBJ2-7; 10 bases are shared with TRBD2. Per germline, CDR1 DFQATT and CDR2 SNEGSKA (reference sequence). Trimming at V came to 3 bases and at J to 6 bases, leaving 5 bases not matched to a gene. This CDR3 has 13 amino acids. The CDR3 protein is CSAREREGGEQYF. Here the CDR3 DNA reads TGCAGTGCTAGGGAGCGGGAGGGTGGCGAGCAGTACTTC.

V and J are TRBV7-2 and TRBJ2-6; TRBD1 matches 7 bases. CDR1 is SGHTA, CDR2 FQGNSA, per germline. Trimming took 9 bases from V and 2 from J; bases not matched to a gene: 4. CDR3 length: 14 residues. CDR3 sequence: CASTDRAGANVLTF. The CDR3 coding sequence is TGTGCCAGTACTGACAGGGCTGGGGCCAACGTCCTGACTTTC.

CDR3 nucleotide sequence: TGTGCCACCAGCACGTTCCCCCAAGAGACCCAGTACTTC. Its protein is CATSTFPQETQYF. The chain links TRBV15 to TRBJ2-5; no clear D. Looked up from germline, CDR1 is LNHNV and CDR2 is YYDKDF (reference sequence). V shed 4 bases and J shed 1 base, with 7 bases lying between them. The CDR3 covers 13 residues.

About this clonotype itself: A read error may account for a junction end that differs from germline. V gene TRBV29-1 combines with J gene TRBJ1-2, with 8 nucleotides matching TRBD1. The CDR3 has 10 amino acids. Per the germline V gene, CDR1 is SQVTM and CDR2 is ANQGSEA. CDR3: CGANDRGCTF. CDR3 sequence (DNA): TGCGGCGCGAACGACAGGGGCTGCACCTTC.

The chain links TRBV20-1 to TRBJ1-5; D not resolved. V lost 6 bases, J lost 3 bases, and 12 bases lay in between. The CDR3 runs 13 residues. From germline, CDR1 is DFQATT and CDR2 SNEGSKA (reference sequence). Here the CDR3 DNA reads TGCAGTGCCTCTGAGGGAATCAATCAGCCCCAGCATTTT. Its protein is CSASEGINQPQHF.

This clonotype was observed at least ten times. The V call is TRBV4-1, the J call TRBJ2-5; 7 bases line up with TRBD2. V lost 3 bases to trimming and J lost 1 base; unmatched junction nucleotides: 2. Germline-derived CDR1 and CDR2 are MGHRA and YSYEKL. CDR3 length: 14 residues. The CDR3 loop reads CASSQGLPQETQYF. The CDR3 bases are TGCGCCAGCAGCCAGGGACTACCCCAAGAGACCCAGTACTTC.

This clonotype was observed many times. This chain uses TRBV7-6 with TRBJ1-1; unclear D gene. V lost 5 bases and J lost 3, with 13 bases in between. This CDR3 contains 14 residues. CDR1 SGHVS and CDR2 FNYEAQ come from the germline V gene. The CDR3 DNA sequence: TGTGCCAGCAGCCTAGGGATGGGAGACACTGAAGCTTTCTTT. It codes for CASSLGMGDTEAFF.

The gene calls are TRBV29-1 and TRBJ2-3; D might be TRBD1 (6 bases). CDR3 length: 15 residues. Germline V gene data show CDR1 as SQVTM and CDR2 as ANQGSEA. Trimming pared 6 bases from V and 4 bases from J, leaving 20 bases between. This CDR3 is CSVPRRQGYADTQYF. The CDR3, as DNA: TGCAGCGTCCCCAGAAGGCAGGGGTATGCAGATACGCAGTATTTT.

The genes are TRBV5-1 and TRBJ2-7; 9 bases agree with TRBD1. The J segment lost 2 bases and the V segment lost 0 bases, leaving 12 bases of the junction unmatched. CDR1 is SGHRS, CDR2 YFSETQ, per germline. The CDR3 totals 18 residues. DNA for the CDR3: TGCGCCAGCAGCTTGGGACAGGGGGAGAGATACGGCACCTACGAGCAGTACTTC. Amino acids: CASSLGQGERYGTYEQYF. Combining the CDR3 with reference TRBV5-1 and TRBJ2-7 gives the whole variable domain KAGVTQTPRYLIKTRGQQVTLSCSPISGHRSVSWYQQTPGQGLQFLFEYFSETQRNKGNFPGRFSGRQFSNSRSEMNVSTLELGDSALYLCASSLGQGERYGTYEQYFGPGTRLTVT.

This chain connects TRBV25-1 to TRBJ1-2; D remains unclear. V was trimmed by 0 bases and J by 4 bases, leaving 12 bases between them. The germline gives CDR1 MGHDK, CDR2 SYGVNS. The CDR3 consists of 15 residues. Here the CDR3 reads CASSEYTSLGYGYTF. In DNA, the CDR3 is TGTGCCAGCAGTGAATATACCTCTCTCGGCTATGGCTACACCTTC.

The chain links TRBV7-9 to TRBJ2-7; D gene ambiguous. The CDR3 extends over 13 amino acids. Trimming stripped 1 base from V and 5 bases from J, with 9 bases between. Germline lookup yields CDR1 SEHNR and CDR2 FQNEAQ (reference sequence). Here the CDR3 reads CASSLVSRDEQYF. CDR3 nucleotides: TGTGCCAGCAGCTTAGTTTCTCGCGACGAGCAGTACTTC.

V usage is TRBV10-3 and J usage is TRBJ2-7; weak D call: TRBD1 (8 bases). Trimming left V 8 bases short and J 2 bases short, with 16 bases between. There are 14 residues in the CDR3. CDR1 and CDR2 (germline): ENHRY, SYGVKD. The DNA of the CDR3 is TGTGCCATCGCGATACAGGGGGGGACCTACGAGCAGTACTTC. Translation: CAIAIQGGTYEQYF.

V gene TRBV7-9 combines with J gene TRBJ2-5, with D maybe TRBD1 (6 bases). This CDR3 is built from 14 residues. Germline-derived CDR1 and CDR2 are SEHNR and FQNEAQ (reference sequence). Trimming left V 1 base short and J 4 bases short, with 10 bases between. CDR3 amino acids: CASSLEGGRETQYF. In nucleotides, the CDR3 is TGTGCCAGCAGCTTAGAAGGGGGTCGAGAGACCCAGTACTTC.

The chain is built from TRBV7-2 and TRBJ2-1, with D perhaps matching TRBD2 (5 bases). With 5 bases removed from V and 4 bases from J, the gap between germline ends came to 12 bases. Germline loops: CDR1 SGHTA, CDR2 FQGNSA. The CDR3 length is 14 residues. The CDR3 region has the DNA TGTGCCAGCAGCCTCGCCGGGGAATACAATGAGCAGTTCTTC. Protein sequence: CASSLAGEYNEQFF. Full variable domain (remainder filled in from reference TRBV7-2 and TRBJ2-1): GAGVSQSPSNKVTEKGKDVELRCDPISGHTALYWYRQSLGQGLEFLIYFQGNSAPDKSGLPSDRFSAERTGGSVSTLTIQRTQQEDSAVYLCASSLAGEYNEQFFGPGTRLTVL.

This clonotype showed up many times. The chain carries TRBV27 and TRBJ1-1; D possibly corresponds to TRBD1 (5 bases). V dropped 2 bases and J dropped 0 bases, with 7 bases sitting between them. Looked up from germline, CDR1 is MNHEY and CDR2 is SMNVEV (reference sequence). The CDR3 is 14 residues long. The DNA for the CDR3 is TGTGCCAGCAGTTTAAACAGGCTGAACACTGAAGCTTTCTTT. Amino acid sequence: CASSLNRLNTEAFF.

The chain links TRBV19 to TRBJ2-1; 12 nucleotides agree with TRBD2. Germline lookup yields CDR1 LNHDA and CDR2 SQIVND (reference sequence). J was trimmed by 6 bases and V by 4 bases; bases with no gene match: 1. CDR3 length: 14 amino acids. The CDR3 nucleotides are TGTGCCAGTAGTAGACTAGCGGGGGCCAATGAGCAGTTCTTC. Protein product: CASSRLAGANEQFF.

The J gene is TRBJ1-5, the V gene TRBV2; 7 nucleotides align to TRBD1. The length of the CDR3 is 13 residues. Trimming cost V 7 bases and J 6 bases; bases outside gene matches: 6. Germline V gene sequence: CDR1 SNHLY, CDR2 FYNNEI. Here the CDR3 reads CASKNRGSQPQHF. The CDR3 DNA sequence: TGTGCCAGCAAGAACAGGGGTTCTCAGCCCCAGCATTTT.

The V gene is TRBV19, the J gene TRBJ1-1; TRBD1 agrees at 8 bases. This CDR3 is 14 amino acids long. Germline-derived CDR1 and CDR2 are LNHDA and SQIVND (reference sequence). J lost 2 bases, V lost 6 bases, and 5 bases had no gene match. The CDR3 DNA reads TGTGCCAGTAGCCCTACAGGGGGAAACACTGAAGCTTTCTTT. It translates to CASSPTGGNTEAFF.

V gene TRBV11-2 combines with J gene TRBJ2-1; 8 nucleotides align to TRBD2. CDR3 length: 14 residues. With V trimmed by 4 bases and J by 12 bases, 11 bases remained unmatched. Germline V lookup: CDR1 SGHAT, CDR2 FQNNGV. The chain's CDR3 is CASSSRGGDAAQFF. Here the CDR3 DNA reads TGTGCCAGCAGCTCCCGGGGGGGGGATGCTGCGCAGTTCTTC. Supplemented by reference TRBV11-2 and TRBJ2-1, the full variable domain reads EAGVAQSPRYKIIEKRQSVAFWCNPISGHATLYWYQQILGQGPKLLIQFQNNGVVDDSQLPKDRFSAERLKGVDSTLKIQPAKLEDSAVYLCASSSRGGDAAQFFGPGTRLTVL.

CDR3 DNA sequence: TGTGCCAGCAGTGTCACAGATTCAGATACGCAGTATTTT. Translation: CASSVTDSDTQYF. This chain links TRBV2 with TRBJ2-3; D is undetermined. V was shortened by 4 bases and J by 4 bases, with 9 bases between the two germline ends. CDR3 length: 13 amino acids. Germline V CDR1 and CDR2: SNHLY, FYNNEI.

The chain is built from TRBV10-3 and TRBJ1-2; a possible D gene is TRBD1 (5 bases). From germline, CDR1 is ENHRY and CDR2 SYGVKD. Trimming shortened V by 3 bases and J by 7 bases, and 18 bases separated the two germline ends. There are 15 residues in the CDR3. CDR3 DNA sequence: TGTGCCATCAGTGACCCCGGGGGGGGGACCCCTGGCTACACCTTC. Translated, it gives CAISDPGGGTPGYTF.

This chain links TRBV2 with TRBJ1-2; 7 bases are a match to TRBD1. The CDR3 totals 12 residues. CDR1 and CDR2 (germline): SNHLY, FYNNEI. V shed 8 bases and J 5 bases; nucleotides not matched to a gene: 5. This chain's CDR3 is CASAGGEYGYTF. As DNA, the CDR3 is TGTGCCAGCGCAGGGGGGGAATATGGCTACACCTTC. Full variable domain (missing parts from reference TRBV2 and TRBJ1-2): EPEVTQTPSHQVTQMGQEVILRCVPISNHLYFYWYRQILGQKVEFLVSFYNNEISEKSEIFDDQFSVERPDGSNFTLKIRSTKLEDSAMYFCASAGGEYGYTFGSGTRLTVV.

CDR3 DNA: TGTGCCAGCAGCGTGGATAATTCACCCCTCCACTTT. It is translated as CASSVDNSPLHF. This chain uses TRBV9 with TRBJ1-6; the D is unclear. Germline lookup yields CDR1 SGDLS and CDR2 YYNGEE. This CDR3 has 12 amino acids. V was clipped by 2 bases and J by 5 bases, with 2 bases between them.

V is TRBV7-6 and J is TRBJ1-1, with a possible D match to TRBD1 (6 bases). The germline CDR1 and CDR2 sequences are SGHVS and FNYEAQ. V lost 1 base to trimming and J lost 5 bases, with 11 bases between them. The CDR3 sequence is 14 residues long. The DNA for the CDR3 is TGTGCCAGCAGCTTAGGAGGGGGAGGGACTGAAGCTTTCTTT. This gives the protein CASSLGGGGTEAFF.

This chain joins TRBV19 and TRBJ1-1, with a possible D match to TRBD1 (5 bases). The V end was cut by 7 bases, the J end by 1 base, with 16 bases between. Looked up from germline, CDR1 is LNHDA and CDR2 is SQIVND (reference sequence). The CDR3 consists of 15 residues. The CDR3 nucleotides are TGTGCCAGTACCGAAGACAGACGCCCGAACACTGAAGCTTTCTTT. Translating gives CASTEDRRPNTEAFF. Full variable domain (outside the CDR3, taken from reference TRBV19 and TRBJ1-1): DGGITQSPKYLFRKEGQNVTLSCEQNLNHDAMYWYRQDPGQGLRLIYYSQIVNDFQKGDIAEGYSVSREKKESFPLTVTSAQKNPTAFYLCASTEDRRPNTEAFFGQGTRLTVV.

This clonotype was seen a few times. The V and J genes are TRBV25-1 and TRBJ2-7, with 9 bases that match TRBD1. V trimming: 6 bases; J trimming: 6 bases; junction bases outside the gene matches: 9. Germline V CDR1 and CDR2: MGHDK, SYGVNS. This CDR3 comprises 14 residues. The CDR3, as DNA: TGTGCCAGCAGGGGCTGGGACAGGGCAAGCGAGCAGTACTTC. This gives the protein CASRGWDRASEQYF.

The genes are TRBV15 and TRBJ1-6; D unclear. This CDR3 comprises 13 residues. CDR1 LNHNV and CDR2 YYDKDF come from the germline V gene (reference sequence). V was clipped by 1 base and J by 7 bases, with 5 bases between them. CDR3 coding DNA: TGTGCCACCAGCAGAGCAGGAAATTCACCCCTCCACTTT. Its translation is CATSRAGNSPLHF.

This clonotype has ten or more counts. The chain has TRBV4-3 and TRBJ1-2, with TRBD1 as a possible D gene (5 bases). The V gene's germline CDR1 is LGHNA and CDR2 YSLEER. The V gene lost 4 bases and the J gene lost 8 bases, with 14 bases spanning the gap. This CDR3 is built from 13 residues. In DNA, the CDR3 is TGCGCCAGCAGCCTCAGCAGGGTTTGGGGCTACACCTTC. This codes for CASSLSRVWGYTF.